This T cell receptor beta chain originates from a study of T-cell reconstitution after alpha-beta-depleted transplantation in children (dated by TCRdb to the mid-2010s). Context from the whole study: Using TCR repertoire profiling, the study followed T-cell immune reconstitution in a quantitative way in children after TCRalphabeta/CD19-depleted allogeneic hematopoietic cell transplantation.

The CDR3 runs 12 amino acids, cysteine and phenylalanine included. The read is trimmed to its CDR3 DNA, 36 bases read in frame from base 1. The V end loses 3 bases and the J end loses 5 bases, and a stretch of 5 bases separates them. From the germline V gene, CDR1 is SGHRS and CDR2 is YFSETQ. Libraries were prepared through PCR. Sequencing used an Illumina HiSeq 2500. To normalize quantification of the TCRbeta repertoire, the TCR libraries were built with molecular barcoding that relied on unique molecular identifiers. TCRdb reworked the public reads: Q25 trimming with fastp, MiXCR clone assembly, productive beta chains retained. Merged by CDR3 protein, the rows form single entries marked with the most common genes and DNA. Here the sample has hundreds of thousands of distinct CDR3 sequences; about an eighth occur a single time. The ten most abundant clones make up approximately 4.3% of the sample.

This clonotype was observed many times. Its antigen specificity is not known. No clone much larger than this one lies a single base away; base qualities are absent. The sequence was collected from a human donor who donated a stem cell graft to a child with Fanconi anemia. The V gene is TRBV5-1 and the J gene is TRBJ2-2; no D gene is confidently identified. The sequencing here drew on PBMCs, taken from the stem cell graft. The sequence in DNA is TGCGCCAGCAGCTGGGGAACCGGGGAGCTGTTTTTT. This encodes CASSWGTGELFF.